This is a list of T cell receptor beta chains from one sample in a study of shared clonotypes between healthy human individuals. Assay used: immunoSEQ multiplex PCR; TCRdb lists only in-frame clones, some missing. The sample lists some 1.1 million clones; roughly 80% were seen once. Material for sequencing was memory CD4+ T cells from PBMCs. The origin of the receptors is a man aged 18 to 30 in good health. Some clones in this sample may be carry-over from other donors' samples. Both conserved end residues are part of each CDR3. Each record gives: D gene, clone size, V gene, J gene, CDR3 DNA, CDR3 protein. A D gene is named only where the DNA matches it firmly. The size of a clone is reported for some rows only, either as once, few or many, or as a class for expanded clones.

NA	NA	TRBV7-3	TRBJ1-2	TGTGCCAGCAGCCCGGACAGAAACTATGGCTACACCTTC	CASSPDRNYGYTF
NA	NA	TRBV19	TRBJ2-3	TGTGCCAGTAGTATATGGTCGGGGAATGTTGGTACGCAGTATTTT	CASSIWSGNVGTQYF
TRBD1	NA	TRBV4-2	TRBJ2-1	TGTGCCAGCAGCCTAAGGGACAGGGTGGCTTATGAGCAGTTCTTC	CASSLRDRVAYEQFF
NA	NA	TRBV5-1	TRBJ2-2	TGCGCCAGCAGCTTGCGATACGGGGGCACCGGGGAGCTGTTTTTT	CASSLRYGGTGELFF
NA	NA	TRBV11-3	TRBJ2-1	TGTGCCAGCAGCTTAGAGCACAGGACCAATGAGCAGTTCTTC	CASSLEHRTNEQFF
TRBD1	NA	TRBV28	TRBJ1-5	TGTGCCAGCACCTCAACAGGACAGGGCCGGCCCCAGCATTTT	CASTSTGQGRPQHF
NA	NA	TRBV21-1	TRBJ2-7	TGTGCCAGCAGCCCTGGGACAGGGGACTCGTACGAGCAGTACTTC	CASSPGTGDSYEQYF
NA	NA	TRBV4-2	TRBJ2-3	TGTGCCAGCAGCCAAGAGTGGGCGGGCCGCACAGATACGCAGTATTTT	CASSQEWAGRTDTQYF
NA	NA	TRBV28	TRBJ2-7	TGTGCCAGCAGTTTGTTTCGGACAACCTACTACGAGCAGTACTTC	CASSLFRTTYYEQYF
TRBD1	NA	TRBV28	TRBJ1-5	TGTGCCAGCAGTTTGGACAGGGCGGGCAATCAGCCCCAGCATTTT	CASSLDRAGNQPQHF
NA	many	TRBV4-1	TRBJ2-7	TGCGCCAGCAGCCAAGGGCAGAGCTCCTACGAGCAGTACTTC	CASSQGQSSYEQYF
NA	NA	TRBV7-2	TRBJ1-1	TGTGCCAGCCTACGATGGGGCATGAACACTGAAGCTTTCTTT	CASLRWGMNTEAFF
NA	NA	TRBV25-1	TRBJ2-3	TGTGCCAGCAGTGAATCGGGCCTAACTACGCAGTATTTT	CASSESGLTTQYF
TRBD2	once	TRBV7-2	TRBJ2-7	TGTGCCAGCAGCTTAACCGGGACTAGTGCCTACGAGCAGTACTTC	CASSLTGTSAYEQYF
TRBD2	few	TRBV19	TRBJ2-1	TGTGCCAGTAGTACAACTAGCGGAAGCTACAATGAGCAGTTCTTC	CASSTTSGSYNEQFF
TRBD1	once	TRBV5-1	TRBJ2-1	TGCGCCAGCAGCCCTGGCGGGGGACAGGGGGATAATGAGCAGTTCTTC	CASSPGGGQGDNEQFF
NA	NA	TRBV7-2	TRBJ1-2	TGTGCCAGCAGCTTATTGATAAACTATGGCTACACCTTC	CASSLLINYGYTF
NA	once	TRBV28	TRBJ2-3	TGTGCCAGCAGTCCACCGGGAAAGACAGATACGCAGTATTTT	CASSPPGKTDTQYF
NA	NA	TRBV28	TRBJ2-2	TGTGCCAGCACTAGCGTGACCGGGGAGCTGTTTTTT	CASTSVTGELFF
NA	NA	TRBV7-6	TRBJ1-2	TGTGCCAGCAGCTCAGAGAGAGCAACTAACTATGGCTACACCTTC	CASSSERATNYGYTF
NA	NA	TRBV4-3	TRBJ1-1	TGCGCCAGCAGCCAAGATGCCCAGGGCGACACTGAAGCTTTCTTT	CASSQDAQGDTEAFF
NA	NA	TRBV16	TRBJ2-3	TGTGCCAGCAGCCAGTTAAACCGTGATACGCAGTATTTT	CASSQLNRDTQYF
NA	NA	TRBV7-9	TRBJ1-2	TGTGCCAGCAGTTCGGGGGAAGGCTATGGCTACACCTTC	CASSSGEGYGYTF
NA	NA	TRBV5-5	TRBJ1-4	TGTGCCAGTACCCGGACAGCAACTAATGAAAAACTGTTTTTT	CASTRTATNEKLFF